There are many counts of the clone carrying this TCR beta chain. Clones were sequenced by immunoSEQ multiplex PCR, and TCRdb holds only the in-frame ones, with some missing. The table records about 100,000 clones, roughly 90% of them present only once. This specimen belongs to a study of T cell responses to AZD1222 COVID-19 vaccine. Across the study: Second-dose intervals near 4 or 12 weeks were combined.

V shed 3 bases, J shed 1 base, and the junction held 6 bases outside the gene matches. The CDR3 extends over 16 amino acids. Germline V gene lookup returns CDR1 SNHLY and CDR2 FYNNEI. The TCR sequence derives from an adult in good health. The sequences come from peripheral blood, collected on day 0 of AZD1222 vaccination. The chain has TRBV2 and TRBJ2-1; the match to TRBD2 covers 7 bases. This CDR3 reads CASSEGRGASYNEQFF. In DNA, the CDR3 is TGTGCCAGCAGTGAGGGGAGGGGTGCTTCCTACAATGAGCAGTTCTTC.